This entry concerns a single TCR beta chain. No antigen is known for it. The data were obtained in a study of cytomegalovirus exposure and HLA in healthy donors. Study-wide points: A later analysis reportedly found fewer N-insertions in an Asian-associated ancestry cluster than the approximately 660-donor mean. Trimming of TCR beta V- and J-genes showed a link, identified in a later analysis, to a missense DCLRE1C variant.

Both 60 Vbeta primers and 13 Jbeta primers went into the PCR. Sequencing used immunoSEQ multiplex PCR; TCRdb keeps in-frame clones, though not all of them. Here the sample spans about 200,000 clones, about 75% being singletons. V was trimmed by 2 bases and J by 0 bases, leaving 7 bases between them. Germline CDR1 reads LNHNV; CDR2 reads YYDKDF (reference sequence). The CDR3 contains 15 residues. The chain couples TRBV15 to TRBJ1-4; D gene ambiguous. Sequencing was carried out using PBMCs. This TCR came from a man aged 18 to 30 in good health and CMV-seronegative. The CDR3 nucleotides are TGTGCCACCAGCAGATACAGTGCAACTAATGAAAAACTGTTTTTT. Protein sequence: CATSRYSATNEKLFF.